The TCR beta chain under discussion was sequenced for a study of beta chain features in type 1 diabetes listed by TCRdb under 2018. In terms of the full investigation: Mean age, gender distribution, total cell number and subset yield were not different between patients and healthy donors. Whereas all 30 or so donors provided naive and central memory subsets, regulatory and stem cell-like memory subsets were isolated from just 8 patients and roughly eight healthy donors. The study compared the TCRB repertoires of sorted circulating CD4+ T cell subsets in recently diagnosed type 1 diabetes patients with those in matched healthy donors. A total of around 100 million sorted cells were examined across all samples, and RNA yield correlated strongly with the number of cells per subset. What the research found in general, with its limitations: At VDJ recombination sites, type 1 diabetes patients had fewer insertions and more deleted nucleotides, which implies abnormalities in thymic rearrangement. Shorter templates might be favored by PCR, yet because patient and control samples were amplified and corrected together, any such skew would affect both groups equally. Because the HLA sub-analyses included only small numbers of individuals, any influence of HLA type on TCRB rearrangement was left unresolved. A moderate but significant shortening of TCRB CDR3 length was observed in type 1 diabetes patients in all four CD4+ subsets. Naive, central memory and regulatory TCRB repertoires appeared to be more alike among patients than among healthy donors. Because cDNA rather than genomic DNA was sequenced, highly expressing activated cells could have been over-represented, although no difference in activation and CD3 levels was found between groups.

The High Capacity cDNA Reverse Transcription Kit was used to reverse transcribe all of the isolated RNA, meaning that expressed TCRB transcripts were what got sequenced. Naive, central memory and regulatory T cell samples underwent deep immunoSEQ sequencing, averaging roughly 3.3 million total reads per sample. Sorted cells were lysed in RLT buffer and RNA was extracted with DNase-treated RNeasy Micro or Mini kits, depending on cell number. To prevent cross-contamination, each cell subset was processed individually, whereas patient and healthy donor samples were processed jointly. The immunoSEQ multiplex PCR was used to amplify TCRB sequences from cDNA, generating 87-bp fragments that spanned the CDR3 region. The amplicons were sequenced using the Illumina HiSeq platform. The study's processing was this. Synthetic template baselines were used to correct PCR bias computationally, reads within Hamming distance 2 were collapsed together, and singletons that could not be merged were discarded. By aligning reads against IMGT, V, D and J genes, CDR3 length, and insertions or deletions at six rearrangement sites were assigned. Within each subset, clonotype counts were normalized to sorted cell number, after which true diversity and Gini coefficients were computed with the tcR R package. Repertoire sharing was quantified using the overlap coefficient calculated on TCRB nucleotide sequences. Out-of-frame TCRB sequences from naive cells were analyzed as a proxy for the pre-selection repertoire. As stored in TCRdb, this immuneACCESS dataset retains in-frame rearrangements with V and J assigned. A fraction of the clones does not appear; measured against another copy, unresolved V genes explain less than half of the discrepancy, and the remainder lacks a known reason. The D gene and trimming were derived from the DNA, and the V and J assignments and clone size from that table. The sample includes 600,000 or so clones, with 11% to 15% observed a single time. Approximately 0.042% of the sample belongs to the ten largest clones.

The CDR3 sequence holds 11 residues, the cysteine and phenylalanine included. Solely the CDR3 DNA is kept, with 33 bases framed from the first base. A distance of 3 bases separates the germline ends of V and J, which lose 2 bases and 4 bases respectively. CDR1 and CDR2, looked up from the germline V gene, are MGHDK and SYGVNS. A single peripheral blood draw of around 120 mL on average was collected from each donor into heparinised tubes. A BD FACSAria II and a panel including CD45RO, CCR7, CD25, CD127, CD95 and CD27 were used to sort naive, central memory, regulatory and stem cell-like memory CD4+ T cells. Purity was above 95% for every sorted population. PBMCs were isolated immediately by Lymphoprep density gradient centrifugation and stained directly without culture. To minimize batch effects, samples were stained and sorted in pairs, one healthy donor with one patient per experiment. In regard to this clone: Its antigen is not yet known. There are no base qualities to consult, and no much larger clone falls within one base. The same CDR3 also results from other DNA sequences found in this sample.

The sequence was collected from a man in his late teens or twenties with type 1 diabetes. The V gene is TRBV25-1 and the J gene is TRBJ2-7; no D gene call is confident. The sequencing input was naive CD4+ T cells from blood. The intended sense of this specimen's cell subset or site label: true naive CD4+ T cells. The bases are TGTGCCAGCAGTGAAGGTTACGAGCAGTACTTC. Translated, this gives CASSEGYEQYF.